A selection of T cell receptor beta chains follows, all from one sample in a study of vaccination and CD4 T cells after COVID-19. A single record per CDR3 protein comes from TCRdb applying MiXCR to the PCR reads. The profile shows about 15,000 distinct CDR3 sequences, 53% of them singletons. The antigens these receptors bind are not known. The sample in question was CD4+ T cells from blood, cultured in vitro, obtained before SARS-CoV-2 vaccination. The receptors here all came from a human donor who had recovered from COVID-19. The conserved cysteine and the conserved F or W are not part of the CDR3 here.

v_gene	j_gene	CDR3aa
TRBV20-1	TRBJ1-2	SASPVGPGALDGYT
TRBV20-1	TRBJ2-1	SAHLGAGWGNEQF
TRBV9	TRBJ2-2	ASSPRQDRSTGELF
TRBV15	TRBJ2-6	ATSRAVGPGANVLT
TRBV12-3/TRBV12-4	TRBJ1-2	ASSLLTGNYGYT
TRBV25-1	TRBJ1-5	ASSGGAPNQPQH
TRBV30	TRBJ1-1	ACTPDPRGTEAF
TRBV11-3	TRBJ1-2	ASSAGSNYGYT
TRBV6-2/TRBV6-3	TRBJ2-7	ASSYSHGSGNVKRGEQY
TRBV7-2	TRBJ2-2	ASSLVFTLARPNTGELF
TRBV5-4	TRBJ2-2	ASSSPSGVYDTGELF
TRBV7-2	TRBJ1-2	ASSSFGRAPNYGYT
TRBV7-2	TRBJ2-1	ASSPSSNRGVYNEQF
TRBV6-5	TRBJ1-2	ASSYAGANYGYT
TRBV24-1	TRBJ2-5	ATSDSDGRETQY
TRBV7-2	TRBJ2-5	ASSPRGGRAGETQY
TRBV5-6	TRBJ1-6	ASSLIRDRDSPLH
TRBV21-1	TRBJ1-1	AIYRGRDTEAF
TRBV15	TRBJ2-5	ATGQGLGETQY
TRBV4-3	TRBJ1-2	ASSQDGRYGYT
TRBV6-5	TRBJ1-1	ASSYQRSTGEAF
TRBV19	TRBJ1-1	ASSIFLENTEAF
TRBV7-2	TRBJ1-2	ASSLEQGNYGYT
TRBV11-2	TRBJ2-7	ASSFDRTSGSGEQY
TRBV5-5	TRBJ1-5	ASSLSGNSNQPQH
TRBV7-9	TRBJ2-3	ASTALPVDTQY
TRBV19	TRBJ2-5	ASSTGAGVTQETQY
TRBV2	TRBJ2-3	ASSRGTGGADTQY
TRBV19	TRBJ2-3	ASSIDTGRGTDTQY
TRBV2	TRBJ1-1	ASSEEGRGLTEAF
TRBV7-3	TRBJ1-1	ASSFSTRGTEAF
TRBV11-3	TRBJ2-5	ASSLVTGGPVETQY
TRBV5-1	TRBJ2-5	ASSLAGALQETQY
TRBV7-2	TRBJ1-2	ASSLEYREYGYT
TRBV7-8	TRBJ2-2	ASSNYRLPGTGELF
TRBV7-8	TRBJ1-3	ASSSGVTRGNTIY
TRBV20-1	TRBJ1-2	SAGRGHTNYGYT
TRBV12-3/TRBV12-4	TRBJ1-2	ASSLAPTGGWYGYT
TRBV7-2	TRBJ1-2	ASSLNGGNGYT
TRBV7-2	TRBJ2-3	ASSLRWGDTQY
TRBV6-1	TRBJ1-2	ASSEAWGQDYGYT
TRBV20-1	TRBJ1-1	SAISGVSAGPEAF
TRBV6-2/TRBV6-3	TRBJ1-2	ASSDRDREFDGYT
TRBV7-2	TRBJ2-3	ASSAAGTNADTQY